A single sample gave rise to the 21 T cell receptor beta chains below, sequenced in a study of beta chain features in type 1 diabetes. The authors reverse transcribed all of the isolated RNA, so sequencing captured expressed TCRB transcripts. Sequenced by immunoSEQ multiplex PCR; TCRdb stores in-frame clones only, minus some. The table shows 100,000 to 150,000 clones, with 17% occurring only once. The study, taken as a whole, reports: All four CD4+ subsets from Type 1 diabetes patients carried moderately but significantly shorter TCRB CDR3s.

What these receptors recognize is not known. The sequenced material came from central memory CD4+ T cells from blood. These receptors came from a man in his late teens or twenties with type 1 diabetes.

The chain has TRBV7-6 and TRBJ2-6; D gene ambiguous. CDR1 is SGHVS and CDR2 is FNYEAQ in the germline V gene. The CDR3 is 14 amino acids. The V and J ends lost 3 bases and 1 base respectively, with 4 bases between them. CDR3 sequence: CASSLNSGANVLTF. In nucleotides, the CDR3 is TGTGCCAGCAGCTTGAATTCTGGGGCCAACGTCCTGACTTTC.

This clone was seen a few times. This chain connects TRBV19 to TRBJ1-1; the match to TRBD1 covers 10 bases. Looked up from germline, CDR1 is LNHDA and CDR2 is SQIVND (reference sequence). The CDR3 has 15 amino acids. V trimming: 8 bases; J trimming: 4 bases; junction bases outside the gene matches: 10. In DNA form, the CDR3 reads TGTGCCAGTGTTAGACAGGGGGCGATTCTCACTGAAGCTTTCTTT. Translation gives CASVRQGAILTEAFF.

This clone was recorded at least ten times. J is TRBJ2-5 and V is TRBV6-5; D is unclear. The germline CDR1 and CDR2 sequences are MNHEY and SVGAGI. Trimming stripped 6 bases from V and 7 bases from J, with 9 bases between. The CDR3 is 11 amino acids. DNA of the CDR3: TGTGCCAGCAGCAATGGGGTGACCCAGTACTTC. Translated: CASSNGVTQYF.

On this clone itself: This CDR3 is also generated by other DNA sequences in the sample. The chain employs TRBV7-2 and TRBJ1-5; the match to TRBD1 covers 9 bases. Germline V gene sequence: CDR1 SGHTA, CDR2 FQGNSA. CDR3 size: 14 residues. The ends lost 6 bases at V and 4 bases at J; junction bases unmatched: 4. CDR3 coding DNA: TGTGCCAGCAGTTCAGGACAGGGGAATCAGCCCCAGCATTTT. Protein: CASSSGQGNQPQHF. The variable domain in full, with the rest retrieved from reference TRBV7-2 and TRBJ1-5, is GAGVSQSPSNKVTEKGKDVELRCDPISGHTALYWYRQSLGQGLEFLIYFQGNSAPDKSGLPSDRFSAERTGGSVSTLTIQRTQQEDSAVYLCASSSGQGNQPQHFGDGTRLSIL.

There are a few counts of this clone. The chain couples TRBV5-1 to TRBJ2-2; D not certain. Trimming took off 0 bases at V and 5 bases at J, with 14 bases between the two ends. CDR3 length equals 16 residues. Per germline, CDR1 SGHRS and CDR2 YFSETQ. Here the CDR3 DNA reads TGCGCCAGCAGCTTGGAAGGGTTGGAGAGGACCGGGGAGCTGTTTTTT. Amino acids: CASSLEGLERTGELFF.

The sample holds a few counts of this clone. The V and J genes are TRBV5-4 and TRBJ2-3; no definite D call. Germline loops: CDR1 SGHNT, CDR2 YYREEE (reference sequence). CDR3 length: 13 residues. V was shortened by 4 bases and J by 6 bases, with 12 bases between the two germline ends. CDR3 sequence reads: CASSQTPADTQYF. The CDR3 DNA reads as TGTGCCAGCAGCCAAACCCCGGCGGATACGCAGTATTTT.

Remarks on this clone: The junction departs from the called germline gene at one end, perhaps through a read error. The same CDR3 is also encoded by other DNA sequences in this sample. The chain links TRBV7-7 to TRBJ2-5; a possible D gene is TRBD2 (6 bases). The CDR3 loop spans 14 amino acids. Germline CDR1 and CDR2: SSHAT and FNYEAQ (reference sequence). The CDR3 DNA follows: TGTGCTAGCAGCTTGGGGCGGGGCCAAGAGACCCAGTACTTC. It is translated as CASSLGRGQETQYF.

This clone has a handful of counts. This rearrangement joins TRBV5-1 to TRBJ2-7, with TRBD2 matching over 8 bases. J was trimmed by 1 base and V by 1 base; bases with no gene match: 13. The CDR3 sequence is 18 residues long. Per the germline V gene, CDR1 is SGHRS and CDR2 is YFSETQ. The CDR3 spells CASSLRSTGTSTSYEQYF. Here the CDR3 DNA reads TGCGCCAGCAGCTTGAGGTCCACCGGGACTAGTACTTCCTACGAGCAGTACTTC.

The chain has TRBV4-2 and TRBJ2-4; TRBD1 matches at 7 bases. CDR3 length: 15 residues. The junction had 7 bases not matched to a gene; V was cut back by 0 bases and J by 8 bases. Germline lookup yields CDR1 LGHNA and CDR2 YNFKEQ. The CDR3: CASSQDPEGADIQYF. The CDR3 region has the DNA TGTGCCAGCAGCCAAGATCCAGAGGGGGCGGACATTCAGTACTTC.

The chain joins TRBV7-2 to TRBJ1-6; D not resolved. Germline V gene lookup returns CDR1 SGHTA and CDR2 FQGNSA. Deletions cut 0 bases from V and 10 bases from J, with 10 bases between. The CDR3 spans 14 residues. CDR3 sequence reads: CASSLAGERSPLHF. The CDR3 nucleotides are TGTGCCAGCAGCTTAGCTGGGGAGCGGTCACCCCTCCACTTT.

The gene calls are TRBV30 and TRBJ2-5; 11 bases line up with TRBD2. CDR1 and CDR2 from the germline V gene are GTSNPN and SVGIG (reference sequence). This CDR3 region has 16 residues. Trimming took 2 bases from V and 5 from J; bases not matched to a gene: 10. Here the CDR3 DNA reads TGTGCCTGGAGTTCACTAGCGGGGGCCTCGGGGGAGACCCAGTACTTC. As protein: CAWSSLAGASGETQYF.

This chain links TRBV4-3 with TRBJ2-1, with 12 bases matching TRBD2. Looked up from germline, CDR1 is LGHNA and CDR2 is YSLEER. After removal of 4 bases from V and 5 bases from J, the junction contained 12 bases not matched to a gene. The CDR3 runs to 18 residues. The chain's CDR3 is CASSLRYSSGGADNEQFF. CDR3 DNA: TGCGCCAGCAGCCTCCGTTACTCTAGCGGGGGGGCGGACAATGAGCAGTTCTTC.

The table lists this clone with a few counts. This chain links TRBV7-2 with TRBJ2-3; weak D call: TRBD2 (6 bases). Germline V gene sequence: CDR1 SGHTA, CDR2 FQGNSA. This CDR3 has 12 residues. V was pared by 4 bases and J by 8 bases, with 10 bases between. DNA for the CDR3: TGTGCCAGCAGCTCCCTCGGGGGTACGCAGTATTTT. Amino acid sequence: CASSSLGGTQYF.

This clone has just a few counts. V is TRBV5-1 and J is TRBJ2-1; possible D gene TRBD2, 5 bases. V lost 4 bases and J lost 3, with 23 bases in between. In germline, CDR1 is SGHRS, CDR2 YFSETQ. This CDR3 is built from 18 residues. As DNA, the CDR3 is TGCGCCAGCAGCCGGGCTCCCCCCGGACTTCTTAACTACAATGAGCAGTTCTTC. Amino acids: CASSRAPPGLLNYNEQFF.

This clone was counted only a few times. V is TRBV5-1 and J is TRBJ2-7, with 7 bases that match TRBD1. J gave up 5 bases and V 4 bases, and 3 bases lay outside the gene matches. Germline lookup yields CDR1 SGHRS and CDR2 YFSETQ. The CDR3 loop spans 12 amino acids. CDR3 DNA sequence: TGCGCCAGCAGCGTACAGGGGAACGAGCAGTACTTC. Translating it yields CASSVQGNEQYF.

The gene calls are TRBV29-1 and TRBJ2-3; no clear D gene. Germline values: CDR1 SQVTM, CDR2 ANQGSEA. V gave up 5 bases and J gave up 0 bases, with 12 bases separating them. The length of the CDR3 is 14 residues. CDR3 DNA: TGCAGCGTTCTATCGGGCTATAGCACAGATACGCAGTATTTT. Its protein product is CSVLSGYSTDTQYF.

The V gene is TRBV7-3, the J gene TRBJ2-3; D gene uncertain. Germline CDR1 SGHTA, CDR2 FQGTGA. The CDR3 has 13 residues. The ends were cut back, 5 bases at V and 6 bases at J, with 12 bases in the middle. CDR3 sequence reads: CASSPNALDTQYF. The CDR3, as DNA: TGTGCCAGCAGCCCTAATGCCCTGGATACGCAGTATTTT. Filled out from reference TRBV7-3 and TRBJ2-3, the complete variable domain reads GAGVSQTPSNKVTEKGKYVELRCDPISGHTALYWYRQSLGQGPEFLIYFQGTGAADDSGLPNDRFFAVRPEGSVSTLKIQRTERGDSAVYLCASSPNALDTQYFGPGTRLTVL.

The DNA of the CDR3 is TGTGCCAGCAGTTACAGTGTGACAGCCCGCTCCTACGAGCAGTACTTC. Translation gives CASSYSVTARSYEQYF. The V gene is TRBV6-5, the J gene TRBJ2-7; perhaps TRBD1 as D (5 bases). CDR1 is MNHEY, CDR2 SVGAGI, per germline. V shed 2 bases and J shed 0 bases, with 14 bases lying between them. The CDR3 runs to 16 residues.

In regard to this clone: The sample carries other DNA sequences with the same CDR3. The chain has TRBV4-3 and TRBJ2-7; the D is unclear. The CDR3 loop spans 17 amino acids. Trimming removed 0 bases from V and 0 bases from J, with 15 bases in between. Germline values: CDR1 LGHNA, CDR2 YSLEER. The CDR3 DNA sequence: TGCGCCAGCAGCCAAGACAACCGACCGATCAGCTCCTACGAGCAGTACTTC. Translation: CASSQDNRPISSYEQYF.

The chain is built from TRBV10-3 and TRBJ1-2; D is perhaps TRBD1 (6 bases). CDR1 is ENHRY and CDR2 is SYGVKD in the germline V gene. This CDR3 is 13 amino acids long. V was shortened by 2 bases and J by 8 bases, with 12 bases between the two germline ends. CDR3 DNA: TGTGCCATCAGTGAGGGCAGGGGTGAGGGCTACACCTTC. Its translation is CAISEGRGEGYTF.

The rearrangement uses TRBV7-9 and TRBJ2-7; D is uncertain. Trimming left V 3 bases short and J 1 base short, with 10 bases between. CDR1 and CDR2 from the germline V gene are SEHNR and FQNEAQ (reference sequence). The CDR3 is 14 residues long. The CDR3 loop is CASSFGRGSYEQYF. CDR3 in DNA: TGTGCCAGCAGCTTTGGGCGCGGTTCCTACGAGCAGTACTTC.